This is a list of T cell receptor beta chains from one sample in a study of T-cell reconstitution after alpha-beta-depleted transplantation in children. TCRdb itself ran the PCR reads through MiXCR, one entry per CDR3 protein. Among 230,000 or so distinct CDR3 sequences listed, 7.5% to 10% were seen once. The specimen comprised PBMCs from the stem cell graft donor, sampled from the stem cell graft. Source of these receptors: a human donor who donated a stem cell graft to a child with SCID. Both conserved end residues are trimmed from each CDR3. Fields, in order: V gene, J gene, CDR3 protein.

TRBV5-1	TRBJ2-2	ASRPDRGNTGELF
TRBV4-3	TRBJ2-4	ASSQGQEQSFQY
TRBV3-1	TRBJ1-2	ASSQTWTGVGYT
TRBV9	TRBJ1-2	ASSSTGRNYGYT
TRBV7-2	TRBJ1-2	ASSLGGTYGYT
TRBV7-9	TRBJ2-2	ASSLAVIAGELF
TRBV9	TRBJ2-5	ASSSATGIEETQY
TRBV5-1	TRBJ2-2	ASSPLPGDWAGELF
TRBV5-1	TRBJ2-5	ASSLAGPQETQY
TRBV7-2	TRBJ2-2	ASSLERATGELF
TRBV20-1	TRBJ2-3	SAWADTQY
TRBV7-2	TRBJ2-2	ASSFLLARTGELF
TRBV7-9	TRBJ2-5	ASRKAAQETQY
TRBV12-3/TRBV12-4	TRBJ1-2	ASTIIGNYGYT
TRBV7-2	TRBJ2-5	ASQRGGESQETQY
TRBV20-1	TRBJ2-7	SATRDSNEQY
TRBV20-1	TRBJ1-2	SASPTGPNYGYT
TRBV5-1	TRBJ2-7	ASSLEGDGHYEQY
TRBV3-1	TRBJ2-7	ASSQGGGAPTYEQY
TRBV28	TRBJ2-7	ASSSPFRLAGEEQY
TRBV5-1	TRBJ1-5	ASSLGGSNQPQH
TRBV11-2	TRBJ1-1	ASSLDPGQGRANTEAF
TRBV14	TRBJ2-7	ASSRLDRGGSEQY
TRBV19	TRBJ1-2	ASSIRGDYGYT
TRBV5-5	TRBJ1-5	ASSLSSNGRSHPQH
TRBV20-1	TRBJ2-7	SASIGGRSYEQY
TRBV24-1	TRBJ2-4	ATSDGTVLRNIQY
TRBV4-1	TRBJ2-1	ASSQFAGPNEQF
TRBV2	TRBJ2-3	ASVTSGGTDTQY
TRBV20-1	TRBJ1-1	SARDSGGRTEAF
TRBV9	TRBJ1-1	ASSAQLTNTEAF
TRBV7-3	TRBJ2-1	ASSLTLGLAGFNEQF
TRBV7-2	TRBJ2-1	ASSPGGGVYNEQF
TRBV7-9	TRBJ1-6	ASSRQGENSPLH
TRBV5-1	TRBJ1-4	ASSLGRGQTTNEKLF
TRBV11-1	TRBJ2-7	ASSVRGDSYEQY
TRBV15	TRBJ2-7	ATSRGFLNEQY
TRBV11-2	TRBJ1-6	ASSLGQGAYNSPLH
TRBV20-1	TRBJ1-2	SARGSGRENGYT
TRBV12-3/TRBV12-4	TRBJ1-2	ASSLGGWGYT